The rows below give T cell receptor beta chains drawn from one sample of a study of blood T cell repertoires in COVID-19. The protocol was immunoSEQ multiplex PCR, while the TCRdb copy is restricted to in-frame clones and leaves out a portion. The sample gives hundreds of thousands of clones, approximately 84% of which show up once; 8% to 9.5% is in the top ten. Material: peripheral blood. The receptors here all came from a human donor in a cohort sampled during active COVID-19. Each CDR3 is given with its conserved first and last residue. The D gene is left open where the match is weak. Clone size is given for some rows only: seen once, a few or many times, or a class if the clone is expanded.

v_call: TRBV6-5; d_call: TRBD1; j_call: TRBJ2-4; clone_size: NA; cdr3_nt: TGTGCCAGCAGTTACTCGATCGGACAGGGGAAAAACATTCAGTACTTC; cdr3_aa: CASSYSIGQGKNIQYF
v_call: TRBV7-2; d_call: NA; j_call: TRBJ1-1; clone_size: NA; cdr3_nt: TGTGCCAGCAGCGTCCCGGGGATGAACACTGAAGCTTTCTTT; cdr3_aa: CASSVPGMNTEAFF
v_call: TRBV3-1/TRBV3-2; d_call: NA; j_call: TRBJ1-1; clone_size: NA; cdr3_nt: TGTGCCAGCAGCCTCCAACAGGGCTGGAACACTGAAGCTTTCTTT; cdr3_aa: CASSLQQGWNTEAFF
v_call: TRBV7-8; d_call: NA; j_call: TRBJ2-7; clone_size: once; cdr3_nt: TGTGCCAGCAGCCCAACAGCTTACGAGCAGTACTTC; cdr3_aa: CASSPTAYEQYF
v_call: TRBV10-3; d_call: TRBD1; j_call: TRBJ2-5; clone_size: NA; cdr3_nt: TGTGCCATCAGTGCCCGGGACAGGGGTGAGACCCAGTACTTC; cdr3_aa: CAISARDRGETQYF
v_call: TRBV6-5; d_call: TRBD2; j_call: TRBJ2-1; clone_size: NA; cdr3_nt: TGTGCCAGCAGGGCCGGGACTAGAGTCGTCAATGAGCAGTTCTTC; cdr3_aa: CASRAGTRVVNEQFF
v_call: TRBV29-1; d_call: NA; j_call: TRBJ2-3; clone_size: NA; cdr3_nt: TGCAGCGCCGCTAGCGTAACTAGCACAGATACGCAGTATTTT; cdr3_aa: CSAASVTSTDTQYF
v_call: TRBV10-3; d_call: NA; j_call: TRBJ1-2; clone_size: many; cdr3_nt: TGTGCCATCAGTGAGAGCCCCCAGGTCGGCTACACCTTC; cdr3_aa: CAISESPQVGYTF
v_call: TRBV6-5; d_call: NA; j_call: TRBJ1-1; clone_size: NA; cdr3_nt: TGTGCCAGCAGAGGGGATGGTGAAGCTTTCTTT; cdr3_aa: CASRGDGEAFF
v_call: TRBV6-5; d_call: TRBD1; j_call: TRBJ2-7; clone_size: NA; cdr3_nt: TGTGCCAGCAGTAGGGGACAGGGCTACGAGCAGTACTTC; cdr3_aa: CASSRGQGYEQYF
v_call: TRBV3-1/TRBV3-2; d_call: NA; j_call: TRBJ2-7; clone_size: NA; cdr3_nt: TGTGCCAGCAGCCAAGGGTACAGTTCGTACGAGCAGTACTTC; cdr3_aa: CASSQGYSSYEQYF
v_call: TRBV3-1/TRBV3-2; d_call: NA; j_call: TRBJ1-3; clone_size: few; cdr3_nt: TGTGCCAGCAGCCACACCCCTAGACCCTCTGGAAACACCATATATTTT; cdr3_aa: CASSHTPRPSGNTIYF
v_call: TRBV5-1; d_call: TRBD2; j_call: TRBJ2-3; clone_size: NA; cdr3_nt: TGCGCCAGCAGGTCGGGACTAGCGGGAATCACAGATACGCAGTATTTT; cdr3_aa: CASRSGLAGITDTQYF
v_call: TRBV19; d_call: NA; j_call: TRBJ2-2; clone_size: NA; cdr3_nt: TGTGCCAGTAGCCCAGGGGGGACCGGGACGGCGAACACCGGGGAGCTGTTTTTT; cdr3_aa: CASSPGGTGTANTGELFF
v_call: TRBV15; d_call: NA; j_call: TRBJ2-7; clone_size: NA; cdr3_nt: TGTGCCACCAGCAGGCCAGGGCCAGGGTATAAGTACTTC; cdr3_aa: CATSRPGPGYKYF
v_call: TRBV28; d_call: TRBD1; j_call: TRBJ1-5; clone_size: NA; cdr3_nt: TGTGCCAGCAGTTCCGGGACAGGGGTCAATCAGCCCCAGCATTTT; cdr3_aa: CASSSGTGVNQPQHF
v_call: TRBV6-5; d_call: NA; j_call: TRBJ1-2; clone_size: NA; cdr3_nt: TGTGCCAGCAGATTAACAGGAGTAGGTGGCTACACCTTC; cdr3_aa: CASRLTGVGGYTF
v_call: TRBV24-1; d_call: TRBD2; j_call: TRBJ2-1; clone_size: few; cdr3_nt: TGTGCCACCAGTGATACGGGACTAGCGGGGAGTTACAATGAGCAGTTCTTC; cdr3_aa: CATSDTGLAGSYNEQFF
v_call: TRBV18; d_call: TRBD2; j_call: TRBJ2-7; clone_size: NA; cdr3_nt: TGTGCCAGCTCACCACAGGCTAGCGGAGCTTCCTACGAGCAGTACTTC; cdr3_aa: CASSPQASGASYEQYF
v_call: TRBV29-1; d_call: NA; j_call: TRBJ1-2; clone_size: few; cdr3_nt: TGCAGCGCCATATTGACAGCCCCTGGTGGCTACACCTTC; cdr3_aa: CSAILTAPGGYTF
v_call: TRBV5-5; d_call: TRBD2; j_call: TRBJ2-1; clone_size: few; cdr3_nt: TGTGCCAGCAGCTTGTCGGGGGGGCCATTTGAGCAGTTCTTC; cdr3_aa: CASSLSGGPFEQFF
v_call: TRBV24-1; d_call: TRBD2; j_call: TRBJ2-1; clone_size: NA; cdr3_nt: TGTGCCACCAGTGATCCACGGGGGGCTAGCGGGACCGGGGGTGAGCAGTTCTTC; cdr3_aa: CATSDPRGASGTGGEQFF
v_call: TRBV27; d_call: TRBD1; j_call: TRBJ1-6; clone_size: NA; cdr3_nt: TGTGCCAGCAGAGACAGGGTGGGTTCACCCCTCCACTTT; cdr3_aa: CASRDRVGSPLHF
v_call: TRBV24-1; d_call: NA; j_call: TRBJ1-1; clone_size: NA; cdr3_nt: TGTGCCACCAGTGATCCAGGGGAGAGTGAGACTGAAGCTTTCTTT; cdr3_aa: CATSDPGESETEAFF
v_call: TRBV27; d_call: NA; j_call: TRBJ1-5; clone_size: NA; cdr3_nt: TGTGCCAGCAGTTTATCGATCTGGGGGGCCCAGCATTTT; cdr3_aa: CASSLSIWGAQHF
v_call: TRBV28; d_call: TRBD1; j_call: TRBJ1-6; clone_size: NA; cdr3_nt: TGTGCCAGCAGTCCACGGACAGGGGTTTCACCCCTCCACTTT; cdr3_aa: CASSPRTGVSPLHF
v_call: TRBV19; d_call: NA; j_call: TRBJ2-3; clone_size: NA; cdr3_nt: TGTGCCAGCCAGGCGCTGGGCCCCACAGATACGCAGTATTTT; cdr3_aa: CASQALGPTDTQYF
v_call: TRBV27; d_call: NA; j_call: TRBJ2-2; clone_size: NA; cdr3_nt: TGTGCCAGCAGTTTCCTCGGGGGACCGCGGCAAGGGTTATGGTCCGGGGAGCTGTTTTTT; cdr3_aa: CASSFLGGPRQGLWSGELFF
v_call: TRBV29-1; d_call: NA; j_call: TRBJ2-3; clone_size: NA; cdr3_nt: TGCAGCGTTGGGAGTAGCACAGATACGCAGTATTTT; cdr3_aa: CSVGSSTDTQYF
v_call: TRBV3-1/TRBV3-2; d_call: NA; j_call: TRBJ2-7; clone_size: NA; cdr3_nt: TGTGCCAGCAGCCAAGGGTACAGCTCCTACGAGCAGTACTTC; cdr3_aa: CASSQGYSSYEQYF
v_call: TRBV19; d_call: TRBD1; j_call: TRBJ2-3; clone_size: NA; cdr3_nt: TGTGCCAGTAGTATCAGTTGGCAGGGGGCGCGGAATACGCAGTATTTT; cdr3_aa: CASSISWQGARNTQYF
v_call: TRBV5-4; d_call: NA; j_call: TRBJ2-3; clone_size: NA; cdr3_nt: TGTGCCAGCAGCCTCTTTCGACAGCCAGATACGCAGTATTTT; cdr3_aa: CASSLFRQPDTQYF
v_call: TRBV4-2; d_call: NA; j_call: TRBJ2-3; clone_size: few; cdr3_nt: TGTGCCAGCAGCCAAGATAGACTAGGAAGTGCAGATACGCAGTATTTT; cdr3_aa: CASSQDRLGSADTQYF
v_call: TRBV9; d_call: TRBD2; j_call: TRBJ2-2; clone_size: NA; cdr3_nt: TGTGCCAGCAGCGTAGTCGGGAGGACTACCGGGGAGCTGTTTTTT; cdr3_aa: CASSVVGRTTGELFF
v_call: TRBV5-1; d_call: TRBD1; j_call: TRBJ1-2; clone_size: NA; cdr3_nt: TGCGCCAGCAGCTTGGCTCAAACCGGGACAGGGACGGGGGGCTACACCTTC; cdr3_aa: CASSLAQTGTGTGGYTF
v_call: TRBV6-1; d_call: NA; j_call: TRBJ2-2; clone_size: NA; cdr3_nt: NA; cdr3_aa: CASSALGLAETPGSCFF
v_call: TRBV24-1; d_call: TRBD2; j_call: TRBJ2-2; clone_size: NA; cdr3_nt: TGTGCCACCAGTGATTTCGAGCGGGGGGACAACACCGGGGAGCTGTTTTTT; cdr3_aa: CATSDFERGDNTGELFF
v_call: TRBV5-1; d_call: NA; j_call: TRBJ2-5; clone_size: NA; cdr3_nt: TGCGCCAGCAGCCTTGGGTTGACAGGCACTCAAGAGACCCAGTACTTC; cdr3_aa: CASSLGLTGTQETQYF
v_call: TRBV6-2/TRBV6-3; d_call: NA; j_call: TRBJ2-2; clone_size: NA; cdr3_nt: TGTGCCAGCAGCCCGGGACTCCGAATCACCGGGGAGCTGTTTTTT; cdr3_aa: CASSPGLRITGELFF
v_call: TRBV6-5; d_call: NA; j_call: TRBJ2-6; clone_size: NA; cdr3_nt: TGTGCCAGCAGCGTAAGCCCTGGGGCCAACGTCCTGACTTTC; cdr3_aa: CASSVSPGANVLTF
v_call: TRBV11-3; d_call: NA; j_call: TRBJ2-5; clone_size: NA; cdr3_nt: TGTGCCAGCAGCCTCGAGGGGGGGCCGGGAGAGACCCAGTACTTC; cdr3_aa: CASSLEGGPGETQYF
v_call: TRBV7-8; d_call: NA; j_call: TRBJ1-5; clone_size: NA; cdr3_nt: TGTGCCAGCAGCTTAGCCGTTGGGGGGGGTCATCAGCCCCAGCATTTT; cdr3_aa: CASSLAVGGGHQPQHF
v_call: TRBV20-1; d_call: TRBD2; j_call: TRBJ2-2; clone_size: NA; cdr3_nt: TGCAGTGCTAGTAGCGGGCTCGACACCGGGGAGCTGTTTTTT; cdr3_aa: CSASSGLDTGELFF
v_call: TRBV7-3; d_call: NA; j_call: TRBJ2-2; clone_size: NA; cdr3_nt: TGTGCCAGCAGCCTACAGGGCTCGAACACCGGGGAGCTGTTTTTT; cdr3_aa: CASSLQGSNTGELFF
v_call: TRBV27; d_call: TRBD2; j_call: TRBJ2-7; clone_size: NA; cdr3_nt: TGTGCCAGCAGTAATAGCGGGAGACGAAACGAGCAGTACTTC; cdr3_aa: CASSNSGRRNEQYF
v_call: TRBV11-1; d_call: NA; j_call: TRBJ2-7; clone_size: once; cdr3_nt: TGTGCCAGCAGCTTAGCCGGGAGAGCACCCTACGAGCAGTACTTC; cdr3_aa: CASSLAGRAPYEQYF
v_call: TRBV29-1; d_call: NA; j_call: TRBJ1-2; clone_size: once; cdr3_nt: TGCAGCGTTGAAAGGGAGTACTATGGCTACACCTTC; cdr3_aa: CSVEREYYGYTF
v_call: TRBV5-5; d_call: NA; j_call: TRBJ2-5; clone_size: NA; cdr3_nt: TGTGCCAGCAGCCAGATTCCAGAGACCCAGTACTTC; cdr3_aa: CASSQIPETQYF
v_call: TRBV29-1; d_call: TRBD2; j_call: TRBJ2-5; clone_size: NA; cdr3_nt: TGCAGCGTTGAACAGGGACTAGCTTGGTGGGGAGAGACCCAGTACTTC; cdr3_aa: CSVEQGLAWWGETQYF
v_call: TRBV25-1; d_call: TRBD1; j_call: TRBJ2-3; clone_size: NA; cdr3_nt: TGTGCCAGCAGTGACCGTCCAGGGGGATCAGATACGCAGTATTTT; cdr3_aa: CASSDRPGGSDTQYF
v_call: TRBV24-1; d_call: NA; j_call: TRBJ2-3; clone_size: once; cdr3_nt: TGTGCCACCAGTGATTTTTTTACGGACAGAACGCAGTATTTT; cdr3_aa: CATSDFFTDRTQYF
v_call: TRBV28; d_call: NA; j_call: TRBJ1-2; clone_size: NA; cdr3_nt: TGTGCCAGCAGTTTAGGACTAACGTCGGCCAAGGGTGGCTACACCTTC; cdr3_aa: CASSLGLTSAKGGYTF
v_call: TRBV19; d_call: NA; j_call: TRBJ1-1; clone_size: NA; cdr3_nt: TGTGCCAGTACAATTCGGTGGGGCATGAACACTGAAGCTTTCTTT; cdr3_aa: CASTIRWGMNTEAFF
v_call: TRBV7-2; d_call: TRBD2; j_call: TRBJ2-1; clone_size: NA; cdr3_nt: TGTGCCAGCAGCTTATATGGGTCGGGACTAGCGGGAGGGGTCAATGAGCAGTTCTTC; cdr3_aa: CASSLYGSGLAGGVNEQFF
v_call: TRBV6-5; d_call: NA; j_call: TRBJ1-6; clone_size: NA; cdr3_nt: TGTGCCAGCAGTTACCCGGGTGGGGGGTCACCCCTCCACTTT; cdr3_aa: CASSYPGGGSPLHF
v_call: TRBV7-9; d_call: NA; j_call: TRBJ2-1; clone_size: NA; cdr3_nt: TGTGCCAGCACCACTTCCGGGAAGCCCTACAATGAGCAGTTCTTC; cdr3_aa: CASTTSGKPYNEQFF
v_call: TRBV18; d_call: NA; j_call: TRBJ2-5; clone_size: NA; cdr3_nt: TGTGCCAGCTCACCCAGACAGCAAGAGACCCAGTACTTC; cdr3_aa: CASSPRQQETQYF
v_call: TRBV3-1/TRBV3-2; d_call: TRBD1; j_call: TRBJ2-7; clone_size: NA; cdr3_nt: TGTGCCAGCAGCATCGGGACAGGGAGCTACGAGCAGTACTTC; cdr3_aa: CASSIGTGSYEQYF
v_call: TRBV5-8; d_call: NA; j_call: TRBJ2-7; clone_size: once; cdr3_nt: TGTGCCAGCAGCCCCGAACGAGGTCACTCCTACGAGCAGTACTTC; cdr3_aa: CASSPERGHSYEQYF
v_call: TRBV27; d_call: NA; j_call: TRBJ2-2; clone_size: NA; cdr3_nt: TGTGTCAGCAGAAGACTAGGGGTTGGCAGCGGGGAGCTGTTTTTT; cdr3_aa: CVSRRLGVGSGELFF